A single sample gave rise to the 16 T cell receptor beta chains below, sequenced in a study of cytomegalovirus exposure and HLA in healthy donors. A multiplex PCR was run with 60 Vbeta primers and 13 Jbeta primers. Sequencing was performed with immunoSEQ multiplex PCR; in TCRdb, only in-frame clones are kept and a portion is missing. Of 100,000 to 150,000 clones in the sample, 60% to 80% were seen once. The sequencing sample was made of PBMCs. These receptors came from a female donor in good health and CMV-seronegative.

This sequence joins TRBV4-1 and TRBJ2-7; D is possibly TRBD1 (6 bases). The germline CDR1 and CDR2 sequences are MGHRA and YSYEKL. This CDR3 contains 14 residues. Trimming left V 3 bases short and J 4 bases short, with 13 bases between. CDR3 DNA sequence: TGCGCCAGCAGCCAGAACAGGGAACGGTACGAGCAGTACTTC. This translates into CASSQNRERYEQYF.

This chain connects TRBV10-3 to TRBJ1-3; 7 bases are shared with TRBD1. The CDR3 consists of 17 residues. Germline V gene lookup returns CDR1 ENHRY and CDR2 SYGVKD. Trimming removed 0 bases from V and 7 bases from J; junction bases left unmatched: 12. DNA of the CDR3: TGTGCCATCAGTGAGTCGACAGGGACGGCGTGGGGGAACACCATATATTTT. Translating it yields CAISESTGTAWGNTIYF.

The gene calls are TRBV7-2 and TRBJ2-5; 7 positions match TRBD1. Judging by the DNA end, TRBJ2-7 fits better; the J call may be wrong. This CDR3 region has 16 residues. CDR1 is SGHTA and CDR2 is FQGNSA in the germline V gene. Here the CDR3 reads CASSLNRPGGSGEQYF. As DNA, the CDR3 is TGTGCCAGCAGCCTAAATAGGCCAGGGGGTTCAGGCGAGCAGTACTTC.

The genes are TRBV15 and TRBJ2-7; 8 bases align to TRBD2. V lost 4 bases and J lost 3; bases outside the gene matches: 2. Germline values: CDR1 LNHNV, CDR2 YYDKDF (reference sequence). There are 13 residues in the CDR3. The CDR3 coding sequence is TGTGCCACCAGCAATGCGGGAGGCTACGAGCAGTACTTC. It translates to CATSNAGGYEQYF.

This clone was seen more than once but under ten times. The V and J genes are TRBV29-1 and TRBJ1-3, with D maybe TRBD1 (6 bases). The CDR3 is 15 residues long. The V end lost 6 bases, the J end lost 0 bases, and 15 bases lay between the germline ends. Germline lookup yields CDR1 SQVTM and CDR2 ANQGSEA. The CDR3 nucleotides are TGCAGCGTACTCACCCGGACAGTCTCTGGAAACACCATATATTTT. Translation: CSVLTRTVSGNTIYF.

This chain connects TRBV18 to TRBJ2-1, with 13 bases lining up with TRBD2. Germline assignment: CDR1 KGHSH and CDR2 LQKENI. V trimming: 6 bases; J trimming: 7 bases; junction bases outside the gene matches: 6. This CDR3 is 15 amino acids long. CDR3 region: CASSPRLAGGNEQFF. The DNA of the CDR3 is TGTGCCAGCTCGCCAAGACTAGCGGGAGGTAATGAGCAGTTCTTC.

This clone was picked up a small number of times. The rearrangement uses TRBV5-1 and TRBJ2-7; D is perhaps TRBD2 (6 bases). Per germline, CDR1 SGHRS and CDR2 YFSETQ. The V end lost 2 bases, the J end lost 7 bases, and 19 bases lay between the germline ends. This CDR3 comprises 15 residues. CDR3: CASSFGPSEAWEQYF. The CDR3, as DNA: TGCGCCAGCAGCTTCGGTCCTAGCGAAGCCTGGGAGCAGTACTTC. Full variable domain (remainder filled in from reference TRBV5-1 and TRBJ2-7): KAGVTQTPRYLIKTRGQQVTLSCSPISGHRSVSWYQQTPGQGLQFLFEYFSETQRNKGNFPGRFSGRQFSNSRSEMNVSTLELGDSALYLCASSFGPSEAWEQYFGPGTRLTVT.

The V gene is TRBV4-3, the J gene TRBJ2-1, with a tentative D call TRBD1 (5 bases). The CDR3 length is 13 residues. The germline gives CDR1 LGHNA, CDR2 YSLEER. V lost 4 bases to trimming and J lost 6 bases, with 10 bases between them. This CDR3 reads CASSRGQLNEQFF. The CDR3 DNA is TGCGCCAGCAGCCGGGGCCAGCTCAATGAGCAGTTCTTC.

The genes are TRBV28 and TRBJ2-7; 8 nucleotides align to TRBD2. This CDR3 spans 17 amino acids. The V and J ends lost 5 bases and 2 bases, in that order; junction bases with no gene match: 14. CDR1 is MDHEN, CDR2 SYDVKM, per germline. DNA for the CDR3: TGTGCCAGCAGTGGGGTCTTGGCGGGAGGCACCCCCTACGAGCAGTACTTC. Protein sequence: CASSGVLAGGTPYEQYF.

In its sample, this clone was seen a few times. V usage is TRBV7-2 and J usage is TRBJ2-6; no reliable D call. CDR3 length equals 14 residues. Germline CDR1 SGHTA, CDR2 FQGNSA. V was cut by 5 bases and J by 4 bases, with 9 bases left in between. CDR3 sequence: CASSDFLGANVLTF. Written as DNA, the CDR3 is TGTGCCAGCAGCGACTTTTTGGGGGCCAACGTCCTGACTTTC.

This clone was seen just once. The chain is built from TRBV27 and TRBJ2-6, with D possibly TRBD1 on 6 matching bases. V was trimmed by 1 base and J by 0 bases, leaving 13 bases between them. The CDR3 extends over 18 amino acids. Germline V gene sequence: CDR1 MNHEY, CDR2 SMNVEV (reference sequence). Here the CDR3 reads CASSLLGTPDSGANVLTF. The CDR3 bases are TGTGCCAGCAGTTTATTAGGGACACCCGACTCTGGGGCCAACGTCCTGACTTTC.

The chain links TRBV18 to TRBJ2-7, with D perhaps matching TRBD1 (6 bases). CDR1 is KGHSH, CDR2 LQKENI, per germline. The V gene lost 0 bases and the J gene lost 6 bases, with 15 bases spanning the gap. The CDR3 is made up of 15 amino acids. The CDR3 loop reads CASSPPRYRAGEQYF. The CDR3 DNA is TGTGCCAGCTCACCACCACGATACAGGGCGGGCGAGCAGTACTTC.

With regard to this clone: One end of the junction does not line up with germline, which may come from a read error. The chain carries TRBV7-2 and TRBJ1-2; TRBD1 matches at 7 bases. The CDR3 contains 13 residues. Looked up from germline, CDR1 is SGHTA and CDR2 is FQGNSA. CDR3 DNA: TGTGCCAGCAGCTTAGGTTTTACGGCAGGGGGTTGGTTC. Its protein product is CASSLGFTAGGWF.

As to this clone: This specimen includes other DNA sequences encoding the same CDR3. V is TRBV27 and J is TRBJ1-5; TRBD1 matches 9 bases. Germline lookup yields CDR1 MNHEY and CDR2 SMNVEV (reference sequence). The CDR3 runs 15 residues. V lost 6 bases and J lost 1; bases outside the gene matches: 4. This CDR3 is CASSPGTGSNQPQHF. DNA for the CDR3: TGTGCCAGCAGCCCGGGGACAGGGAGCAATCAGCCCCAGCATTTT.

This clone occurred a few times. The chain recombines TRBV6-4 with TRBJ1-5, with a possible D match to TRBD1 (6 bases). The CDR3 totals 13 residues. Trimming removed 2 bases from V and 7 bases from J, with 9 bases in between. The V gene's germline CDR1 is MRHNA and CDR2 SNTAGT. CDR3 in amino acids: CASSDEQGQPQHF. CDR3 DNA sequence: TGTGCCAGCAGTGACGAACAGGGCCAGCCCCAGCATTTT.

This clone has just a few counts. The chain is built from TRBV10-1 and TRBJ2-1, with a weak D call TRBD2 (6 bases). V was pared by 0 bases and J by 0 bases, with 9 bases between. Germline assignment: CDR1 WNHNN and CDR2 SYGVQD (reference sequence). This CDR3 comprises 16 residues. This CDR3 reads CASSESPSASYNEQFF. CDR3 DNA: TGCGCCAGCAGTGAGTCCCCTAGCGCCTCCTACAATGAGCAGTTCTTC.